The 22 T cell receptor beta chains reported below all come from one sample, sequenced in a study of blood T cell repertoires in COVID-19. Data came from immunoSEQ multiplex PCR; TCRdb stores just in-frame clones and leaves some out. The table lists roughly 240,000 clones, around 90% of them singletons. The sample comprised PBMCs or T cells enriched from blood (not recorded which). Receptors were obtained from a woman in her 30s with acute COVID-19.

The rearrangement joins TRBV4-3 to TRBJ2-5; 9 nucleotides align to TRBD2. CDR1 and CDR2 from the germline V gene are LGHNA and YSLEER. The CDR3 spans 18 residues. V gave up 0 bases and J gave up 5 bases; unmatched junction bases: 13. CDR3 sequence reads: CASSQDFFSSGKLETQYF. The CDR3 nucleotides are TGCGCCAGCAGCCAAGATTTCTTTTCTAGCGGGAAATTGGAGACCCAGTACTTC.

The CDR3 loop is CASSLGVRGVREGGETQYF. Written as DNA, the CDR3 is TGTGCCAGCAGCTTGGGTGTTCGGGGAGTGCGGGAAGGCGGGGAGACCCAGTACTTC. This chain uses TRBV5-4 with TRBJ2-5; possibly TRBD2 for D (6 bases). In germline, CDR1 is SGHNT, CDR2 YYREEE (reference sequence). V lost 0 bases to trimming and J lost 5 bases, with 26 bases between them. The CDR3 totals 19 residues.

This clone has only one observation. The CDR3 protein is CASSQGTGLETQYF. In DNA form, the CDR3 reads TGTGCCAGCAGCCAAGGGACAGGGCTAGAGACCCAGTACTTC. The chain is built from TRBV5-6 and TRBJ2-5; 9 nucleotides agree with TRBD1. Germline V lookup: CDR1 SGHDT, CDR2 YYEEEE. The CDR3 runs to 14 residues. V was clipped by 4 bases and J by 4 bases; unmatched bases: 5.

The rearrangement links TRBV4-3 to TRBJ2-3; D might be TRBD2 (6 bases). Looked up from germline, CDR1 is LGHNA and CDR2 is YSLEER. The CDR3 has 16 amino acids. V was pared by 4 bases and J by 0 bases, with 14 bases between. The CDR3 reads CASSLASSGSTDTQYF. The CDR3 DNA reads TGCGCCAGCAGCCTCGCAAGTAGCGGCAGCACAGATACGCAGTATTTT.

The rearrangement joins TRBV6-5 to TRBJ1-1, with D possibly matching TRBD1 (5 bases). CDR3 length: 16 amino acids. Germline V CDR1 and CDR2: MNHEY, SVGAGI. Trimming left V 0 bases short and J 4 bases short, with 15 bases between. The CDR3 reads CASSYSKLGGSTEAFF. CDR3 sequence (DNA): TGTGCCAGCAGTTACTCGAAACTGGGGGGGAGCACTGAAGCTTTCTTT.

The chain combines TRBV30 with TRBJ1-5, with D uncertain. Germline assignment: CDR1 GTSNPN and CDR2 SVGIG (reference sequence). V was shortened by 4 bases and J by 0 bases, with 7 bases between the two germline ends. This CDR3 contains 13 residues. The CDR3 loop reads CAWTRDSNQPQHF. The CDR3 nucleotides read TGTGCCTGGACCCGAGATAGCAATCAGCCCCAGCATTTT.

The chain employs TRBV7-9 and TRBJ2-7, with 12 bases identical to TRBD1. Germline CDR1 is SEHNR and CDR2 is FQNEAQ (reference sequence). This CDR3 has 15 residues. Trimming at V came to 3 bases and at J to 4 bases, leaving 4 bases not matched to a gene. This CDR3 is CASSFGTGGSYEQYF. The CDR3 DNA sequence: TGTGCCAGCAGCTTTGGGACAGGGGGCTCGTACGAGCAGTACTTC.

The gene calls are TRBV6-5 and TRBJ2-5, with 8 bases lining up with TRBD2. CDR3 size: 13 residues. V shed 8 bases and J 2 bases; nucleotides not matched to a gene: 4. Germline CDR1 reads MNHEY; CDR2 reads SVGAGI. The CDR3 DNA reads as TGTGCCAGCTCTGAGCGGGGGCAAGAGACCCAGTACTTC. Encoded protein: CASSERGQETQYF.

This clone occurred once. The V and J genes are TRBV13 and TRBJ2-6, with D perhaps TRBD1 (6 bases). CDR1 PRHDT and CDR2 FYEKMQ come from the germline V gene (reference sequence). The V end was cut by 5 bases, the J end by 0 bases, with 11 bases between. CDR3 size: 16 residues. The CDR3: CASSPGHSSGANVLTF. The CDR3 nucleotides are TGTGCCAGCAGCCCGGGACACAGCTCTGGGGCCAACGTCCTGACTTTC.

This clone was seen just once. The chain uses TRBV27 and TRBJ2-7; D gene uncertain. This CDR3 contains 13 residues. V lost 4 bases, J lost 1 base, and 8 bases lay in between. CDR1 MNHEY and CDR2 SMNVEV come from the germline V gene (reference sequence). The CDR3 nucleotides are TGTGCCAGCAGTTCTGGGCCGTCCTACGAGCAGTACTTC. This encodes CASSSGPSYEQYF.

The CDR3: CSVEIQGGGYTF. The CDR3 DNA sequence: TGCAGCGTTGAAATACAGGGTGGTGGCTACACCTTC. J is TRBJ1-2 and V is TRBV29-1, with D maybe TRBD1 (6 bases). With 2 bases removed from V and 7 bases from J, the gap between germline ends came to 11 bases. The V gene's germline CDR1 is SQVTM and CDR2 ANQGSEA. The CDR3 is made up of 12 amino acids. Supplemented by reference TRBV29-1 and TRBJ1-2, the full variable domain reads SAVISQKPSRDICQRGTSLTIQCQVDSQVTMMFWYRQQPGQSLTLIATANQGSEATYESGFVIDKFPISRPNLTFSTLTVSNMSPEDSSIYLCSVEIQGGGYTFGSGTRLTVV.

The rearrangement links TRBV13 to TRBJ2-7; TRBD2 aligns across 13 bases. J gave up 4 bases and V 5 bases, and 5 bases lay outside the gene matches. The germline gives CDR1 PRHDT, CDR2 FYEKMQ (reference sequence). The CDR3 extends over 15 amino acids. The CDR3 DNA reads as TGTGCCAGCAGCACAGGACTAGCGGGGGCTTACGAGCAGTACTTC. This encodes CASSTGLAGAYEQYF.

This chain links TRBV27 with TRBJ1-3, with D perhaps matching TRBD1 (6 bases). Trimming shortened V by 5 bases and J by 3 bases, and 20 bases separated the two germline ends. CDR1 is MNHEY, CDR2 SMNVEV, per germline (reference sequence). This CDR3 contains 17 residues. CDR3 nucleotides: TGTGCCAGCAGTCTTTCTCCGTTCGGACAGTTTGGAAACACCATATATTTT. Its protein is CASSLSPFGQFGNTIYF.

This chain links TRBV6-5 with TRBJ1-2; D is perhaps TRBD1 (6 bases). The CDR3 totals 13 residues. Germline values: CDR1 MNHEY, CDR2 SVGAGI. V lost 5 bases to trimming and J lost 4 bases, with 11 bases between them. DNA of the CDR3: TGTGCCAGCAGTATCCCAGGGGCCTATGGCTACACCTTC. Residues: CASSIPGAYGYTF.

The rearrangement joins TRBV5-5 to TRBJ1-5; the match to TRBD1 covers 12 bases. CDR1 is SGHKS and CDR2 is YYEKEE in the germline V gene (reference sequence). This CDR3 is built from 17 residues. The V segment lost 0 bases and the J segment 7 bases; nucleotides outside the gene matches: 8. The CDR3 sequence is CASSLVGTGGAWQPQHF. For the CDR3, the DNA is TGTGCCAGCAGCTTGGTAGGGACAGGGGGCGCTTGGCAGCCCCAGCATTTT.

This clone was counted once. The rearrangement uses TRBV19 and TRBJ2-2; weak D call: TRBD1 (6 bases). This CDR3 has 15 residues. Trimming cost V 7 bases and J 5 bases, with 17 bases left between them. The germline V gene has CDR1 LNHDA and CDR2 SQIVND (reference sequence). The CDR3: CASTQGYGETGELFF. The DNA for the CDR3 is TGTGCCAGTACACAGGGATACGGGGAAACCGGGGAGCTGTTTTTT.

The chain combines TRBV5-1 with TRBJ2-3; 9 bases match TRBD1. The germline V gene has CDR1 SGHRS and CDR2 YFSETQ. Unmatched junction bases numbered 5, after V lost 4 bases and J lost 2 bases. The CDR3 loop spans 15 amino acids. CDR3 residues: CASSQQGAFTDTQYF. CDR3 coding DNA: TGCGCCAGCAGCCAACAGGGGGCCTTCACAGATACGCAGTATTTT.

The rearrangement joins TRBV11-1 to TRBJ2-2, with TRBD2 matching over 10 bases. The CDR3 contains 16 residues. Unmatched junction bases numbered 2, after V lost 2 bases and J lost 2 bases. Germline assignment: CDR1 SGHAT and CDR2 FQDESV (reference sequence). CDR3 sequence reads: CASSLRTSGNTGELFF. Written as DNA, the CDR3 is TGTGCCAGCAGCTTAAGGACTAGCGGTAACACCGGGGAGCTGTTTTTT.

V is TRBV21-1 and J is TRBJ2-7; the D call of TRBD2 is as the table states it, not checked on the DNA. TRBV21-1 is assigned pseudogene status. This CDR3 contains 15 residues. Written as DNA, the CDR3 is TGTGCCAGCACCCCGCCCCTACTACCAACCTACGAGCAGTACTTC. The encoded protein is CASTPPLLPTYEQYF.

The chain is built from TRBV7-9 and TRBJ1-1, with D maybe TRBD1 (6 bases). The length of the CDR3 is 15 residues. Germline V lookup: CDR1 SEHNR, CDR2 FQNEAQ (reference sequence). V gave up 0 bases and J gave up 6 bases, with 14 bases separating them. CDR3 region: CASSLAGASVAEAFF. In DNA form, the CDR3 reads TGTGCCAGCAGCTTAGCGGGGGCCTCGGTCGCTGAAGCTTTCTTT. The variable domain in full, with the rest retrieved from reference TRBV7-9 and TRBJ1-1, is DTGVSQNPRHKITKRGQNVTFRCDPISEHNRLYWYRQTLGQGPEFLTYFQNEAQLEKSRLLSDRFSAERPKGSFSTLEIQRTEQGDSAMYLCASSLAGASVAEAFFGQGTRLTVV.

The chain couples TRBV5-1 to TRBJ1-4; 10 bases are shared with TRBD1. CDR3 length: 19 amino acids. V lost 3 bases, J lost 8 bases, and 19 bases stayed unmatched. Germline V gene data show CDR1 as SGHRS and CDR2 as YFSETQ. The CDR3, as DNA: TGCGCCAGCAGCTCACAAGGGACAGGGGCTGGGGTCGGCGAGGAAAAACTGTTTTTT. This translates into CASSSQGTGAGVGEEKLFF.

CDR3 protein: CASTTEGYMNTEAFF. Here the CDR3 DNA reads TGCGCCAGCACCACGGAGGGCTACATGAACACTGAAGCTTTCTTT. The chain links TRBV5-1 to TRBJ1-1; D is uncertain. CDR1 SGHRS and CDR2 YFSETQ come from the germline V gene. The CDR3 has 15 residues. Trimming left V 6 bases short and J 0 bases short, with 15 bases between.